This paragraph covers one T cell receptor (beta chain) sequence. The data derive from a study of blood T cell repertoires in COVID-19. Study as a whole: Sources were T cells, B-cell-depleted T cells, or PBMCs; the material itself was cDNA or gDNA.

Original data processing: Estimation of nucleated cell counts was performed using reference gene primer amplification. The method was immunoSEQ multiplex PCR; TCRdb's version includes in-frame clones alone and lacks a portion of them. V, J and clone size derive from that table, while D and trimming were established from the DNA sequence. The table lists some 220,000 clones, more than 75% of them singletons, with under 3.5% in the top ten. This CDR3 is 16 amino acids long. Unmatched junction bases numbered 5, after V lost 5 bases and J lost 2 bases. In germline, CDR1 is SGHTA, CDR2 FQGNSA. The sequencing sample was made of peripheral blood. The J gene is TRBJ2-3, the V gene TRBV7-2, with 12 bases fitting TRBD2. The receptor was isolated from a middle-aged man who had recovered from COVID-19. Here the CDR3 DNA reads TGTGCCAGCAGCCTAGGGACTAGCGGGTACACAGATACGCAGTATTTT. It is translated as CASSLGTSGYTDTQYF.